In its sample, the clone carrying this TCR beta chain was seen many times. Its antigen remains unidentified. This sample is part of a study of CD8 T cells in ankylosing spondylitis. TCRdb reprocessed the 5' RACE reads with MiXCR, giving one entry per CDR3 protein. Of roughly 350,000 distinct CDR3 sequences listed, 6.5% to 10% were seen once; the top ten hold about 14%. Points from the study as a whole: What seemed typical of ankylosing spondylitis blood was a TCR beta motif built from 8 or 9 highly homologous variants.

Sequenced: blood, either unsorted or a sorted T cell fraction (not recorded which). The receptor was isolated from a male donor with ankylosing spondylitis.

The CDR3 DNA is TGTGCCAGCAGTTCCCTAACCGGGATCACAGATACGCAGTATTTT. It translates to CASSSLTGITDTQYF. The chain carries TRBV12-3 or TRBV12-4 and TRBJ2-3; the D gene is possibly TRBD2 (5 bases). CDR3 size: 15 residues. V gave up 4 bases and J gave up 2 bases, with 13 bases separating them.